Sequencing of this T cell receptor (beta chain) was carried out in a study of cytomegalovirus exposure and HLA in healthy donors. PCR used 60 Vbeta primers and 13 Jbeta primers. Repertoires were generated with immunoSEQ multiplex PCR, while TCRdb's copy carries only in-frame clones and drops some. The sample carries tens of thousands of clones, 55% to 80% recorded once. V trimming: 6 bases; J trimming: 1 base; junction bases outside the gene matches: 3. CDR3 size: 15 residues. Per the germline V gene, CDR1 is LNHDA and CDR2 is SQIVND (reference sequence). This TCR was recovered from a woman in her forties or fifties in good health and CMV-seropositive. Source material: PBMCs. The chain carries TRBV19 and TRBJ2-3; 11 nucleotides align to TRBD2. CDR3 amino acids: CASRPGLAGTDTQYF. CDR3 DNA sequence: TGTGCCAGTAGACCGGGACTAGCGGGCACAGATACGCAGTATTTT.